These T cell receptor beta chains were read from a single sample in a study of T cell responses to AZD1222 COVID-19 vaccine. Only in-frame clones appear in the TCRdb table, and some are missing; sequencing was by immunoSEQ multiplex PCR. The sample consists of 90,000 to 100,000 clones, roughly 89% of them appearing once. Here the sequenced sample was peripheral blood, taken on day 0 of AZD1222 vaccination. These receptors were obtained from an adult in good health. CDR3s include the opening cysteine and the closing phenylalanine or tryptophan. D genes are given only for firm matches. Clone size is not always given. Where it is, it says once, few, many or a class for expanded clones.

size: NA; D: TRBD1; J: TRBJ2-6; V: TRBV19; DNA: TGTGCCAGTAGTATTACCCTCCCGGGACAGGGGAACCCTGGGGCCAACGTCCTGACTTTC; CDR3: CASSITLPGQGNPGANVLTF
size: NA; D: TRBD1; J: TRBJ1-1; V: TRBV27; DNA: TGTGCCAGCAGTTTATCGATGTCGGGACAGACTGAAGCTTTCTTT; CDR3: CASSLSMSGQTEAFF
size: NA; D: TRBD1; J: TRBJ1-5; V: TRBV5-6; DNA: TGTGCCAGCAGCACCTACAGGGGCAATTTCAATCAGCCCCAGCATTTT; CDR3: CASSTYRGNFNQPQHF
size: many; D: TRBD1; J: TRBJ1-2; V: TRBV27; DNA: TGTGCCAGCAGTGATTCTAGACAGGGGGAAGTCTATGGCTACACCTTC; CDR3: CASSDSRQGEVYGYTF
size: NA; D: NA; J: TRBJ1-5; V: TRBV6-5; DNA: TGTGCCAGCAGCCGTGGGGGGGGAGACCAGCCCCAGCATTTT; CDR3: CASSRGGGDQPQHF
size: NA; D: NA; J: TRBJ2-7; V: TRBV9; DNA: TGTGCCAGCAGCGTAGCGGGTCGGGGGGCAGCCTACGAGCAGTACTTC; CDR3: CASSVAGRGAAYEQYF
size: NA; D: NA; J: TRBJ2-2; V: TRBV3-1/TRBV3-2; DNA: TGTGCCAGCAGCCATGAGAGTTGGGCGAACACCGGGGAGCTGTTTTTT; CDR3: CASSHESWANTGELFF
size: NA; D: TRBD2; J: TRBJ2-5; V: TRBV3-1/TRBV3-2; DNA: TGTGCCAGCAGCCAAGATAGCGGGGGGTACCAAGAGACCCAGTACTTC; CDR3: CASSQDSGGYQETQYF
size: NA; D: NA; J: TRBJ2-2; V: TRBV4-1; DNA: TGCGCCAGCAGCCTCGGCCCCGGGGAGCTGTTTTTT; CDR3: CASSLGPGELFF
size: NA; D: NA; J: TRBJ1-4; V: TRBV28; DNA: TGTGCCAGCGGTGTCCAGCTGAATGAAAAACTGTTTTTT; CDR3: CASGVQLNEKLFF
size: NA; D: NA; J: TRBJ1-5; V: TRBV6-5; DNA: TGTGCCAGCAGCCGGGGAGGGCGTCAGCCCCAGCATTTT; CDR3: CASSRGGRQPQHF
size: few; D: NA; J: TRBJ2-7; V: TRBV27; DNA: TGTGCCAGCAGTCCGGGGGCGCGCCACGAGCAGTACTTC; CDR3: CASSPGARHEQYF
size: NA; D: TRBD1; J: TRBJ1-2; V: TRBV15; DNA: TGTGCCACCAGCAGACCCGGACAGGGTTGGTATGGCTACACCTTC; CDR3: CATSRPGQGWYGYTF
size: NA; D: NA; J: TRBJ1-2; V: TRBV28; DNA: TGTGCCAGCAGTTTACGGCGACCGGGGCTTAATGGCTACACCTTC; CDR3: CASSLRRPGLNGYTF
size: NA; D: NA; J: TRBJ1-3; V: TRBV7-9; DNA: TGTGCCAGCAGCCCCAGGCCTTTCTCTGGAAACACCATATATTTT; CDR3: CASSPRPFSGNTIYF
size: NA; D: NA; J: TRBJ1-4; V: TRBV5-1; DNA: TGCGCCAGCAGCTTGGCAGGGGAACCTAATGAAAAACTGTTTTTT; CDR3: CASSLAGEPNEKLFF
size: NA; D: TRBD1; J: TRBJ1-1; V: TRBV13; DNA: TGTGCCAGCAGCTTATTCACAGGGGATCGGACTGAAGCTTTCTTT; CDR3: CASSLFTGDRTEAFF
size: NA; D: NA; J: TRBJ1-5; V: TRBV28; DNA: TGTGCCAGCATCACGCAGTTCGGAGCGGGACCCTCCTATCAGCCCCAGCATTTT; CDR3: CASITQFGAGPSYQPQHF
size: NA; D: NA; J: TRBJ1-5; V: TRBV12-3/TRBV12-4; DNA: TGTGCCAGCAGGTGGGGGTTTAATCAGCCCCAGCATTTT; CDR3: CASRWGFNQPQHF
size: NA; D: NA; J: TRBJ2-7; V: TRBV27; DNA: TGTGCCAGCAGTACACGGGACGCCACCTACGAGCAGTACTTC; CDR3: CASSTRDATYEQYF
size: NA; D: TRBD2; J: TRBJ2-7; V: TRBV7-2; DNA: TGTGCCAGCAGCGACGGGGGGAGCTCCTACGAGCAGTACTTC; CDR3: CASSDGGSSYEQYF
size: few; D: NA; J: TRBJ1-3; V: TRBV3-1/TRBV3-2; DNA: TGTGCCAGCAGCCAAGTAGGCCCTCTCCGCGCGGACACCATATATTTT; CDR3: CASSQVGPLRADTIYF
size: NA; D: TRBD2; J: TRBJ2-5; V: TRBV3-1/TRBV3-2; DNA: TGTGCCAGCAGCGTCGGGGGGGAGACCCAGTACTTC; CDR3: CASSVGGETQYF
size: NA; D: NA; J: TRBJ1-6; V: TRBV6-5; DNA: TGTGCCAGCAGTTTAACATCCCCGTCTAATTCACCCCTCCACTTT; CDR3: CASSLTSPSNSPLHF
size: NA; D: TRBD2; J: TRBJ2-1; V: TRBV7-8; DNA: TGTGCCAGCAGCCTAGGACTAGCGGGGAACAATGAGCAGTTCTTC; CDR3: CASSLGLAGNNEQFF
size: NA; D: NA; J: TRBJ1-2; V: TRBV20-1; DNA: TGCAGTGCTAGAGGGGCGTATGGCTACACCTTC; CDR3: CSARGAYGYTF
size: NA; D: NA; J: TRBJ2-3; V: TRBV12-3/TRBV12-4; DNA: TGTGCCAGCAGTCGCCCTCTCACAGATACGCAGTATTTT; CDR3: CASSRPLTDTQYF
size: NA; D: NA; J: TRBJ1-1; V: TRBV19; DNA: TGTGCCACCCGCCTCGGGAGGGGCACTGAAGCTTTCTTT; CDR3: CATRLGRGTEAFF
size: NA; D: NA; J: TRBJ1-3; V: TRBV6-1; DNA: TGTGCCAGCAGTGAAGTGGCAATCGGGCTGTCTGGAAACACCATATATTTT; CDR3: CASSEVAIGLSGNTIYF
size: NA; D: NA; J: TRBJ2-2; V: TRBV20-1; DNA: TGCAGTGCTCGTGACAGGGAGGTCGGGGAGCTGTTTTTT; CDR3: CSARDREVGELFF
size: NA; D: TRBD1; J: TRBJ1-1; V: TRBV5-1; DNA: TGCGCCAGCAGCTTGGCGAGTCGGGACAGTCCCCCGGCGGCTGAAGCTTTCTTT; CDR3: CASSLASRDSPPAAEAFF
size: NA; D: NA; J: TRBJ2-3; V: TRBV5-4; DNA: TGTGCCAGCAGCCAACAGGGTACAGATACGCAGTATTTT; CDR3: CASSQQGTDTQYF
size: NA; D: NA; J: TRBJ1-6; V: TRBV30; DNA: TGTGCCTGGATCCCCACCGGGACTCCTAATTCACCCCTCCACTTT; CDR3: CAWIPTGTPNSPLHF
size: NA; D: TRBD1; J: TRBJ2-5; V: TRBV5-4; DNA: TGTGCCAGCAGCGCCGGACAGGGGCAAGAGACCCAGTACTTC; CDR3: CASSAGQGQETQYF
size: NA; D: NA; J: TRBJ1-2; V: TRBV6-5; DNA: TGCCTAGTTAGGGGACTATCTCGGGGAGCTGTAGGCTACACCTTC; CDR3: CLVRGLSRGAVGYTF
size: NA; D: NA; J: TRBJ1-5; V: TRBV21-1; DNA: TGTGCCAGCAGCACCAAAGCGGACTCAGGACGGCCCCAGCATTTT; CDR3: CASSTKADSGRPQHF
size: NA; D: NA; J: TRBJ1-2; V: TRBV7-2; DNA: TGTGCCAGCAGCTTGGTCCAGGGGTACTATGGCTACACCTTC; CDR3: CASSLVQGYYGYTF
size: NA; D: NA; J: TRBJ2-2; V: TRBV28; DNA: TGTGCCAGCAGTTGGGGGGGCGCGGGAACCGGGGAGCTGTTTTTT; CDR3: CASSWGGAGTGELFF
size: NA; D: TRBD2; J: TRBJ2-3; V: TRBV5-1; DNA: TGCGCCAGCACCCTGGGGGGGGTAATCACAGATACGCAGTATTTT; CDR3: CASTLGGVITDTQYF
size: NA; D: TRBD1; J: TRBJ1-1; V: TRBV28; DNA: TGTGCCAGCAGTTTAGGACAGGGGGACACTGAAGCTTTCTTT; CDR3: CASSLGQGDTEAFF
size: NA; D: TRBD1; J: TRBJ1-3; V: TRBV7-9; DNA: TGTGCCAGCAGCTTGGGACAGGGTGGAAACACCATATATTTT; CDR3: CASSLGQGGNTIYF
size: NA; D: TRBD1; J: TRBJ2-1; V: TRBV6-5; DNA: TGTGCCAGCAGACAACCGGGACAGCCGTCCAAGGAGCAGTTCTTC; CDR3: CASRQPGQPSKEQFF
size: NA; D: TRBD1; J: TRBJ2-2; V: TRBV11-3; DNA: TGTGCCAGCAGCTACTTGACAGGGGCGGCCGGGGAGCTGTTTTTT; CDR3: CASSYLTGAAGELFF
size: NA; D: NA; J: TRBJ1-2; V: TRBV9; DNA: TGTGCCAGCAGCGGGAATGACTACACCTTC; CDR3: CASSGNDYTF
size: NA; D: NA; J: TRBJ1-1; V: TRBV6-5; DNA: TGTGCCAGCAGGGGGAATGACAGACTTGGCGCTGAAGCTTTCTTT; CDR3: CASRGNDRLGAEAFF
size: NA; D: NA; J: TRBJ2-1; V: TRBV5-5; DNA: TGTGCCAGCAGCCTGACTAGTCCCCCCTACAATGAGCAGTTCTTC; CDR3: CASSLTSPPYNEQFF
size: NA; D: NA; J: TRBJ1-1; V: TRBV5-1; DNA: TGCGCCAGCAGCTTGGAGACTCTGAACACTGAAGCTTTCTTT; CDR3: CASSLETLNTEAFF
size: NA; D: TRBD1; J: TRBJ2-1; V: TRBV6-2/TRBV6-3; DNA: TGTGCCAGCAGTGGGGGACAGATACACAATGAGCAGTTCTTC; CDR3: CASSGGQIHNEQFF
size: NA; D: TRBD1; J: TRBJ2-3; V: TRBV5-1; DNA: TGCGCCAGCAGCACCCGGGACAGGGAAGGTACGCAGTATTTT; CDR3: CASSTRDREGTQYF
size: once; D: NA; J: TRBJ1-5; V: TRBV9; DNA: TGTGCCAGCAGCGTAGGGGGACGGCTCAATCAGCCCCAGCATTTT; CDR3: CASSVGGRLNQPQHF
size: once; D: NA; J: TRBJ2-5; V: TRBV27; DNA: TGTGCCAGCAGTTACGGCATACAAGAGACCCAGTACTTC; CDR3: CASSYGIQETQYF
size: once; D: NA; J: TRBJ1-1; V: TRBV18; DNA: TGTGCCAGCTCACCCAGACAGGCGGAGAACACTGAAGCTTTCTTT; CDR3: CASSPRQAENTEAFF
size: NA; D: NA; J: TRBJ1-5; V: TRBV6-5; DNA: TGTGCCAGCAGCTGGGCCAGCTATCAGCCCCAGCATTTT; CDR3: CASSWASYQPQHF
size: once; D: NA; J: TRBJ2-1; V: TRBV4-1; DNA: TGCGCCAGCAGCCAAGTCTCGACCAGGGGAAACAATGAGCAGTTCTTC; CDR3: CASSQVSTRGNNEQFF
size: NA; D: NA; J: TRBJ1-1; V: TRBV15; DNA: TGTGCCACCAGCAGAGATACTGGGGGCGGGAGGCTGACTGAAGCTTTCTTT; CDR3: CATSRDTGGGRLTEAFF
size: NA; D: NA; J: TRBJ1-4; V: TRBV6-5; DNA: TGTGCCAGCAAGGATGGTGTTCGAGAAAAACTGTTTTTT; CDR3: CASKDGVREKLFF
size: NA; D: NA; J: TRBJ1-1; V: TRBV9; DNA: TGTGCCAGCAGCCTCACTGGGGTGAACACTGAAGCTTTCTTT; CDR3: CASSLTGVNTEAFF